This is a list of T cell receptor beta chains from one sample in a study of blood T cell repertoires in COVID-19. Measured with immunoSEQ multiplex PCR; TCRdb has only the in-frame clones, and not every one. The sample has 140,000 to 150,000 clones, 80% seen once. The sample comprised peripheral blood. The receptors stem from a man in his 60s with active or convalescent COVID-19. Both conserved end residues are part of each CDR3. A D gene is named only where the DNA matches it firmly. Clone size appears in some rows only: once, few, many, or a class for an expanded clone.

CDR3 length | clone size | D gene | J gene | V gene | CDR3 DNA | CDR3 protein
14 | . | TRBD2 | TRBJ2-4 | TRBV11-3 | TGTGCCAGCAGCCCCGATAGCGGGAAAAACATTCAGTACTTC | CASSPDSGKNIQYF
16 | few | . | TRBJ2-1 | TRBV6-2/TRBV6-3 | TGTGCCAGCAGTTACTCAGCCGGGGGAGCAGGCAATGAGCAGTTCTTC | CASSYSAGGAGNEQFF
17 | . | . | TRBJ2-7 | TRBV28 | TGTGCCAGCAGTCCAACCTCGGGGAGAGCCCTCACCTACGAGCAGTACTTC | CASSPTSGRALTYEQYF
16 | . | TRBD1 | TRBJ2-2 | TRBV24-1 | TGTGCCACCAGTGCCGCCCTGACAGGGTTGGCCGGGGAGCTGTTTTTT | CATSAALTGLAGELFF
18 | . | TRBD2 | TRBJ2-7 | TRBV7-2 | TGTGCCAGCAGCTTAGATACTAGCGGGAGGGCCGCAACGGGCGGGCAGTACTTC | CASSLDTSGRAATGGQYF
15 | . | TRBD1 | TRBJ2-1 | TRBV7-3 | TGTGCCAGCAGACCACAGGGGGCCTCCTACAATGAGCAGTTCTTC | CASRPQGASYNEQFF
15 | . | . | TRBJ2-2 | TRBV4-2 | TGTGCCAGCAGCCCGTTGACTAGAAAGCTCGGGAAGCTGTTTTTT | CASSPLTRKLGKLFF
16 | . | . | TRBJ2-3 | TRBV21-1 | TGTGCCAGCAGCTATCGACTAGCGGGTTTCACAGATACGCAGTATTTT | CASSYRLAGFTDTQYF
17 | . | . | TRBJ2-7 | TRBV5-5 | TGTGCCAGCTCCGGGACCGCGTTTCTAGCGAGGAACTACGAGCAGTACTTC | CASSGTAFLARNYEQYF
14 | . | TRBD1 | TRBJ1-4 | TRBV18 | TGTGCCAGCTCGCCAGGGACAGCAAATGAAAAACTGTTTTTT | CASSPGTANEKLFF
14 | . | . | TRBJ2-1 | TRBV7-2 | TGTGCCAGCAGCTCAGAAGCGTTCTACAATGAGCAGTTCTTC | CASSSEAFYNEQFF
10 | . | . | TRBJ1-2 | TRBV6-6 | TGTGCCACCCGACAGGCGAGCTACACCTTC | CATRQASYTF
13 | . | . | TRBJ1-2 | TRBV7-3 | TGTGCCAGCAGCTTTGGGACAAACTATGGCTACACCTTC | CASSFGTNYGYTF
14 | few | TRBD2 | TRBJ2-7 | TRBV30 | TGTGCCTGCTCCTATAGCGGGGCTTCCTACGAGCAGTACTTC | CACSYSGASYEQYF
13 | . | TRBD2 | TRBJ2-7 | TRBV12-3/TRBV12-4 | TGTGCCAGCAGCGTTATAGCGGGAGCGGAGCAGTACTTC | CASSVIAGAEQYF
12 | few | . | TRBJ2-3 | TRBV2 | TGTGCCAGCAGACGGTACACAGATACGCAGTATTTT | CASRRYTDTQYF
15 | . | TRBD1 | TRBJ1-2 | TRBV24-1 | TGTGCCACCAGTGCCTCTATCGGCACAGGGGTGGGCTACACCTTC | CATSASIGTGVGYTF
14 | . | TRBD2 | TRBJ2-5 | TRBV28 | TGTGCCAGCATTCAGCGGGAGGGACGGGAGACCCAGTACTTC | CASIQREGRETQYF
14 | . | TRBD1 | TRBJ2-1 | TRBV18 | TGTGCCAGCTCACCAGACAGGGGGCGCAATGAGCAGTTCTTC | CASSPDRGRNEQFF
13 | . | . | TRBJ2-3 | TRBV24-1 | TGTGCCACCAGTGTCCTTACGGGAGATACGCAGTATTTT | CATSVLTGDTQYF
15 | few | TRBD1 | TRBJ1-3 | TRBV28 | TGTGCCAGCAGTGCCCGGGGACAGGTCACTTACACCATATATTTT | CASSARGQVTYTIYF
11 | . | . | TRBJ2-1 | TRBV25-1 | TGTGCCAGCAGGTCCCGCAATGAGCAGTTCTTC | CASRSRNEQFF
15 | . | TRBD1 | TRBJ2-5 | TRBV7-2 | TGTGCCAGCAGCAACAGGGGGCCCCAAAAGGAGACCCAGTACTTC | CASSNRGPQKETQYF
15 | . | TRBD1 | TRBJ1-2 | TRBV27 | TGTGCCAGCAGTTTATCGATAGGGGGCTCGTATGGCTACACCTTC | CASSLSIGGSYGYTF
16 | once | TRBD1 | TRBJ1-2 | TRBV4-3 | TGCGCCAGCAGCCAAGGGTGGACAGGGGGCTACTATGGCTACACCTTC | CASSQGWTGGYYGYTF
15 | . | TRBD1 | TRBJ2-1 | TRBV5-8 | TGTGCCAGCAGCTGGGGACAGCTAATGGACAATGAGCAGTTCTTC | CASSWGQLMDNEQFF
15 | . | TRBD2 | TRBJ2-7 | TRBV5-1 | TGCGCCAGCAGCCTCTCGGGCGGGAGGGGTAACGAGCAGTACTTC | CASSLSGGRGNEQYF
17 | . | TRBD1 | TRBJ1-1 | TRBV7-2 | TGTGCCAGCAGCTTAAGGTCGGACAGGGGGTTCAACACTGAAGCTTTCTTT | CASSLRSDRGFNTEAFF
14 | . | TRBD2 | TRBJ2-4 | TRBV9 | TGTGCCAGCAGCGTAGGGCTAGCGGAGGTTATTCAGTACTTC | CASSVGLAEVIQYF
15 | . | . | TRBJ1-5 | TRBV19 | TGTGCCAGTAGTCTTATACACGGGGGCAATCAGCCCCAGCATTTT | CASSLIHGGNQPQHF